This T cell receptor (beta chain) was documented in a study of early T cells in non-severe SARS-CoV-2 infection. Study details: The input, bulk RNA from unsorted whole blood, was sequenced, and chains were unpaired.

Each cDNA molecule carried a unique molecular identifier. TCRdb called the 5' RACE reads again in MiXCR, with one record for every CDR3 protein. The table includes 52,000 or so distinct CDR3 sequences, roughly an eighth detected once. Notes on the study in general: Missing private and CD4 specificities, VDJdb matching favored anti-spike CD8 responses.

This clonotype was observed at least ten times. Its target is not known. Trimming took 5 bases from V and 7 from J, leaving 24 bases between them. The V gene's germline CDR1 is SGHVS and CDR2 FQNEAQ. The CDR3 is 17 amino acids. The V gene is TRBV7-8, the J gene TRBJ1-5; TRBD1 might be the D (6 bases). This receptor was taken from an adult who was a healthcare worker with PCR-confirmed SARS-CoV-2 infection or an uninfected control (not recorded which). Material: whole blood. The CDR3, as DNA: TGTGCCAGCAGCCCGGACATGTTGGGGGGCCGAAGGCAGCCCCAGCATTTT. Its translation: CASSPDMLGGRRQPQHF.